This T cell receptor beta chain came from a study of cytomegalovirus exposure and HLA in healthy donors. Study conclusions and caveats: Reports credit the classifier with highly specific, highly sensitive diagnosis of cytomegalovirus status. According to a later analysis, TCR clusters from the first cohort tended to co-occur in the 110 or so validation repertoires.

A note on this clone: The antigen is undetermined.

Some clones are missing from TCRdb's copy, which holds only in-frame ones; the method was immunoSEQ multiplex PCR. The sample consists of tens of thousands of clones, 96% of them appearing once. With V trimmed by 5 bases and J by 11 bases, 14 bases remained unmatched. This CDR3 region has 14 residues. The V gene's germline CDR1 is MDHEN and CDR2 SYDVKM. The clonotype comes from a woman in her late teens or twenties in good health and CMV-seropositive. The chain uses TRBV28 and TRBJ2-7; TRBD1 matches at 8 bases. The sequencing input was PBMCs. CDR3 DNA sequence: TGTGCCAGCAGTGCTGGACAGGGCCTCGGAATTGAGTACTTC. Its protein product is CASSAGQGLGIEYF.